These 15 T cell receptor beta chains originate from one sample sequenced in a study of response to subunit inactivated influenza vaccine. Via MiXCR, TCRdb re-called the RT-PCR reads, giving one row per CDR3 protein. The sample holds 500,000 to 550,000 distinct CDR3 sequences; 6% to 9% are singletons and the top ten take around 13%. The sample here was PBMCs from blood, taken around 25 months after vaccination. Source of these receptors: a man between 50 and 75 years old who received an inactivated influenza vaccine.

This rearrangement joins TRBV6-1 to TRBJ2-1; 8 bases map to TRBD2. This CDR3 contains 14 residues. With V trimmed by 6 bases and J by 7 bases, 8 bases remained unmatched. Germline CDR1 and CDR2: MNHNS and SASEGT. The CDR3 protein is CASSRLGTRNEQFF. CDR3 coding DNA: TGTGCCAGCAGCAGACTCGGGACTAGGAATGAGCAGTTCTTC.

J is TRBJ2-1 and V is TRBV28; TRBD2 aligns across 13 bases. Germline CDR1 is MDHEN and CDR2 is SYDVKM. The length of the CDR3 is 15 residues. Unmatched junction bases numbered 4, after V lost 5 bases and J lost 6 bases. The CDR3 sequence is CASSARLAGGNEQFF. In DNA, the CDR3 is TGTGCCAGCAGTGCCCGACTAGCGGGAGGCAATGAGCAGTTCTTC.

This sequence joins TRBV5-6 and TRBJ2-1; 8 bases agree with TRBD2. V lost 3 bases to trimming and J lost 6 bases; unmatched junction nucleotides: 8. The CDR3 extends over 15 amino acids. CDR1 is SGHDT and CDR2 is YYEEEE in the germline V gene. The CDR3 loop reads CASSYSGTTSNEQFF. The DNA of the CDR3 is TGTGCCAGCAGCTATAGCGGGACCACTAGCAATGAGCAGTTCTTC. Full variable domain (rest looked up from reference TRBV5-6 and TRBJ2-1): DAGVTQSPTHLIKTRGQQVTLRCSPKSGHDTVSWYQQALGQGPQFIFQYYEEEERQRGNFPDRFSGHQFPNYSSELNVNALLLGDSALYLCASSYSGTTSNEQFFGPGTRLTVL.

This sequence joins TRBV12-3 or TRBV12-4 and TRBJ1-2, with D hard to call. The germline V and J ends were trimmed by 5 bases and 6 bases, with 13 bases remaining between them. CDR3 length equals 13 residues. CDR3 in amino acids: CASSAARVHGYTF. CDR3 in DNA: TGTGCCAGCAGTGCCGCAAGGGTGCATGGCTACACCTTC.

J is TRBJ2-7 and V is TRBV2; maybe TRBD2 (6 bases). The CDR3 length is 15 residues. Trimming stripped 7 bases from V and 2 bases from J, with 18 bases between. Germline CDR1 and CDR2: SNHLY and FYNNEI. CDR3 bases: TGTGCCAGCAACCCGGGACTCCTTTTCACCTACGAGCAGTACTTC. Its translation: CASNPGLLFTYEQYF.

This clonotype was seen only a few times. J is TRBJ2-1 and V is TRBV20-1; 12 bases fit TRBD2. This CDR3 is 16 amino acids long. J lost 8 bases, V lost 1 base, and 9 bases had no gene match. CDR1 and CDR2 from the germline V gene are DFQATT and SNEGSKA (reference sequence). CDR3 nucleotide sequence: TGCAGTGCTAGAGTGGCTAGCGGGGGGGCGATGCATGAGCAGTTCTTC. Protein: CSARVASGGAMHEQFF.

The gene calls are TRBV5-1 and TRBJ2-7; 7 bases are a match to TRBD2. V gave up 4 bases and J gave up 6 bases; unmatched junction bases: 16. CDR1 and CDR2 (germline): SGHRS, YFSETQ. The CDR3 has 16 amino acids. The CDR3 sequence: CASSRGPSGIPSEQYF. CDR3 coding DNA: TGCGCCAGCAGCCGAGGGCCAAGCGGGATCCCCTCCGAGCAGTACTTC.

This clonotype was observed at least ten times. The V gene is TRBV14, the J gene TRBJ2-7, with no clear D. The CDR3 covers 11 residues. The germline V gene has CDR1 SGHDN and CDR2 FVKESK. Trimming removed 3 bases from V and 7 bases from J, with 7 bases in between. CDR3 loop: CASSQVGEQYF. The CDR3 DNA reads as TGTGCCAGCAGCCAGGTGGGAGAGCAGTACTTC.

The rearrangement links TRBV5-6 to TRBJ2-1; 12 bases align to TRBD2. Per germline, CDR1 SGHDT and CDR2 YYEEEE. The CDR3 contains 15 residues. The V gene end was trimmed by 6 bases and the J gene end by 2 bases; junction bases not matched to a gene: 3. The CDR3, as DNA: TGTGCCAGCAACCTAGCGGGAGGGCCCTACAATGAGCAGTTCTTC. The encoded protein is CASNLAGGPYNEQFF.

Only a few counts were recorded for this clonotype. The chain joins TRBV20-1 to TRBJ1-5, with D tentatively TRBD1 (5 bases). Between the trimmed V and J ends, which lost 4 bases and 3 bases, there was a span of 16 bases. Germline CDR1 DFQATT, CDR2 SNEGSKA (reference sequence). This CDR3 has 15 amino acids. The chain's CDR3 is CSAILQGPFNQPQHF. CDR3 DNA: TGCAGTGCTATCCTCCAGGGCCCCTTCAATCAGCCCCAGCATTTT.

CDR3 DNA sequence: TGTGCCAGCAGTTTTCGCGTAAGCAAAAACATTCAGTACTTC. Amino acid sequence: CASSFRVSKNIQYF. The chain combines TRBV12-3 or TRBV12-4 with TRBJ2-4; D call uncertain. Trimming stripped 3 bases from V and 3 bases from J, with 9 bases between. This CDR3 region has 14 residues.

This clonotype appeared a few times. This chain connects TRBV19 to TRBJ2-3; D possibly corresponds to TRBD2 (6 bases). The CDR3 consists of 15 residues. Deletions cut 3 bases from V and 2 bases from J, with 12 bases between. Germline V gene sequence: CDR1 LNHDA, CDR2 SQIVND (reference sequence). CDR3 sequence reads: CASSMGTSPTDTQYF. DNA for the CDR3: TGTGCCAGTAGTATGGGGACTTCTCCCACAGATACGCAGTATTTT.

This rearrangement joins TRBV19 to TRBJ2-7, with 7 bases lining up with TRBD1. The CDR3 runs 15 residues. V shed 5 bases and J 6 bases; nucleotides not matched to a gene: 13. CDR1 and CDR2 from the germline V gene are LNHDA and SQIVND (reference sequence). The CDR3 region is CASSPTTGYQGEQYF. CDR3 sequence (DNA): TGTGCCAGTAGTCCGACGACAGGGTACCAGGGCGAGCAGTACTTC.

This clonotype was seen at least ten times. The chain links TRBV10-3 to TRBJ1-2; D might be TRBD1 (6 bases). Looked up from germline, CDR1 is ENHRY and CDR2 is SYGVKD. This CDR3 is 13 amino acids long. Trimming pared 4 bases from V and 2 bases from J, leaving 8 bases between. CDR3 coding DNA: TGTGCCATCAGTGTGGACAGCAACTATGGCTACACCTTC. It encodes CAISVDSNYGYTF.

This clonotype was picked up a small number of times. CDR3 nucleotides: TGTGCCAGCAGAAGGGACAGGGGGTGGACTGAAGCTTTCTTT. Amino acid sequence: CASRRDRGWTEAFF. J is TRBJ1-1 and V is TRBV27; 11 nucleotides agree with TRBD1. CDR3 length: 14 residues. V shed 6 bases, J shed 5 bases, and the junction held 5 bases outside the gene matches. Germline V lookup: CDR1 MNHEY, CDR2 SMNVEV (reference sequence).